This T cell receptor beta chain was observed in a study of blood T cell repertoires in COVID-19. Background on the study: PBMCs, B-cell-depleted T cells, or T cells were the source of the cDNA or gDNA that made up the material.

There are 15 residues in the CDR3. V lost 6 bases, J lost 0 bases, and 6 bases stayed unmatched. Germline V CDR1 and CDR2: SGHRS, YFSETQ. A COVID-19 case had been met by exposed participants during the 2 weeks before study entry. In the original processing: Nucleated cell number was recorded as an estimate derived from reference gene primer amplification. The data were produced by immunoSEQ multiplex PCR, yet TCRdb's version contains in-frame clones alone and is incomplete. That table supplies the V and J calls and clone size; D and trimming were determined from the DNA. The sample carries approximately 250,000 clones, roughly 90% recorded once.

What was sequenced was PBMCs or T cells enriched from blood (not recorded which). The rearrangement links TRBV5-1 to TRBJ2-3; 8 bases are shared with TRBD2. The receptor was derived from a man in his forties who had been exposed to COVID-19. DNA for the CDR3: TGCGCCAGCACCGCGGCTAGCGGGAGCACAGATACGCAGTATTTT. Encoded protein: CASTAASGSTDTQYF.